This T cell receptor (beta chain) was documented in a study of CD8 T cells in ankylosing spondylitis (dated by TCRdb to 2016 to 2017). With respect to the entire study: To find TCR variants linked to disease, the study profiled T cell receptor beta repertoires in ankylosing spondylitis patients and healthy donors. The full study cohort comprised 25 ankylosing spondylitis patients and about a hundred healthy donors. Samples of peripheral blood were taken, and for ankylosing spondylitis patients, synovial fluid was collected as well.

Germline trimming: 7 bases from V, 1 base from J; junction bases outside gene matches: 12. From the germline V gene, CDR1 is SQVTM and CDR2 is ANQGSEA. The cysteine opens and the phenylalanine closes a CDR3 of 16 amino acids. Only CDR3 DNA is held: 48 bases, read in frame from base 1. Comment on this clonotype: Its target antigen remains unknown. Base qualities are not provided; no much larger clone lies one nucleotide away.

Results and caveats for the whole study, not just this receptor: In peripheral blood, the disease-linked clones were found at relatively low frequencies and had a CD8+ phenotype. A TCR beta motif made up of several highly homologous amino acid variants appeared to be characteristic of blood from ankylosing spondylitis patients. Some TCR beta motif variants had previously been reported in synovial fluid and blood of reactive arthritis patients, which suggested common disease-initiation mechanisms. According to the report, matched synovial fluid samples from ankylosing spondylitis patients were significantly enriched for the disease-linked clones.

TCRdb shows the sequencer as Illumina HiSeq 2500. TCR beta libraries were prepared by quantitative 5'-RACE with molecular barcodes. The authors processed their data as follows. A new computational method based on a probabilistic model of VDJ rearrangement was used to identify disease-linked TCR variants. TCRdb ran its own pipeline on the public reads, namely fastp trimming at Q25 and MiXCR clone calling, and kept in-frame beta chains. Rows are unified per CDR3 protein, each entry keeping the most common DNA and genes. TCRdb, not the original authors, processed these V and J calls. The sample records approximately 150,000 distinct CDR3 sequences, 17% of which are singletons. The leading ten clones occupy approximately 33% of the sample.

Material for sequencing was blood, either unsorted or a sorted T cell fraction (not recorded which). The rearranged segments are TRBV29-1 and TRBJ2-5; the central 10 bases match TRBD2. This TCR was sampled from a male donor with ankylosing spondylitis. The sequenced DNA is TGCAGCGCCCTCGGAGGACTAGCGGATTCCCAAGAGACCCAGTACTTC. Translated, this is CSALGGLADSQETQYF.